The 16 T cell receptor beta chains listed next were all sequenced from one sample in a study. A single record per CDR3 protein comes from TCRdb applying MiXCR to the RT-PCR reads. Among about 680,000 distinct CDR3 sequences listed, 12% to 15% were seen once. Material for sequencing was memory CD4+ T cells from blood. The source is a female donor in good health, serving as a healthy control.

This clonotype was counted at least ten times. This chain links TRBV6-5 with TRBJ2-7; D possibly corresponds to TRBD1 (6 bases). CDR1 and CDR2 (germline): MNHEY, SVGAGI. Trimming shortened V by 6 bases and J by 4 bases, and 16 bases separated the two germline ends. CDR3 size: 14 residues. The CDR3 spells CASSNPQGNYEQYF. Written as DNA, the CDR3 is TGTGCCAGCAGCAATCCGCAGGGGAATTACGAGCAGTACTTC.

This rearrangement joins TRBV6-1 to TRBJ2-2; D remains ambiguous. The CDR3 covers 15 residues. The germline V gene has CDR1 MNHNS and CDR2 SASEGT. Trimming took 1 base from V and 1 from J, leaving 7 bases between them. This CDR3 reads CASSEGPGNTGELFF. As DNA, the CDR3 is TGTGCCAGCAGTGAAGGGCCCGGGAACACCGGGGAGCTGTTTTTT.

This clonotype has more than one count but fewer than ten. This rearrangement joins TRBV7-2 to TRBJ2-3, with 14 bases matching TRBD2. V shed 5 bases, J shed 3 bases, and the junction held 7 bases outside the gene matches. Per the germline V gene, CDR1 is SGHTA and CDR2 is FQGNSA. The CDR3 loop spans 17 amino acids. The CDR3 nucleotides are TGTGCCAGCAGCACCGGGACTAGCGGGAGATTGACAGATACGCAGTATTTT. Translation: CASSTGTSGRLTDTQYF.

The rearrangement links TRBV29-1 to TRBJ2-3; D is perhaps TRBD1 (6 bases). The V end lost 1 base, the J end lost 3 bases, and 17 bases lay between the germline ends. Germline V gene lookup returns CDR1 SQVTM and CDR2 ANQGSEA. This CDR3 is built from 16 residues. CDR3 amino acids: CSVEGHPDTGTDTQYF. CDR3 coding DNA: TGCAGCGTTGAAGGTCACCCCGATACAGGGACAGATACGCAGTATTTT.

This clonotype was observed a handful of times. The V and J genes are TRBV3-1 and TRBJ1-1; D call uncertain. Germline CDR1 LGHDT, CDR2 YNNKEL (reference sequence). Between the trimmed V and J ends, which lost 1 base and 3 bases, there was a span of 6 bases. This CDR3 is built from 13 residues. Written as DNA, the CDR3 is TGTGCCAGCAGCCAAGTACGTTACACTGAAGCTTTCTTT. Translated: CASSQVRYTEAFF. Complete variable domain (other parts from reference TRBV3-1 and TRBJ1-1): DTAVSQTPKYLVTQMGNDKSIKCEQNLGHDTMYWYKQDSKKFLKIMFSYNNKELIINETVPNRFSPKSPDKAHLNLHINSLELGDSAVYFCASSQVRYTEAFFGQGTRLTVV.

This clonotype was seen only a few times. The genes are TRBV7-2 and TRBJ1-1, with TRBD1 as a possible D gene (5 bases). The CDR3 loop spans 14 amino acids. V was pared by 1 base and J by 2 bases, with 8 bases between. Germline V gene lookup returns CDR1 SGHTA and CDR2 FQGNSA. CDR3 sequence reads: CASSLDRTNTEAFF. CDR3 DNA sequence: TGTGCCAGCAGCTTAGACAGGACTAACACTGAAGCTTTCTTT.

This chain joins TRBV12-3 or TRBV12-4 and TRBJ2-6; 8 nucleotides line up with TRBD1. The V segment lost 5 bases and the J segment 2 bases; nucleotides outside the gene matches: 8. CDR3 length: 17 amino acids. This CDR3 is CASSPRTGIPGANVLTF. The CDR3, as DNA: TGTGCCAGCAGTCCTCGGACAGGGATACCTGGGGCCAACGTCCTGACTTTC.

DNA for the CDR3: TGCAGTGCTAGAGTAAGCGAAGGTGGAAACACCATATATTTT. Translated: CSARVSEGGNTIYF. The chain employs TRBV20-1 and TRBJ1-3; D gene ambiguous. In germline, CDR1 is DFQATT, CDR2 SNEGSKA (reference sequence). The CDR3 contains 14 residues. V was pared by 1 base and J by 3 bases, with 10 bases between.

The chain combines TRBV3-1 with TRBJ2-7, with 8 bases lining up with TRBD1. Per the germline V gene, CDR1 is LGHDT and CDR2 is YNNKEL (reference sequence). This CDR3 comprises 15 residues. V lost 3 bases and J lost 0; bases outside the gene matches: 4. The CDR3 loop is CASSHRDRSSYEQYF. CDR3 nucleotide sequence: TGTGCCAGCAGCCACCGGGACAGGAGCTCCTACGAGCAGTACTTC.

The rearrangement joins TRBV7-2 to TRBJ2-6, with 8 bases identical to TRBD1. J lost 1 base, V lost 5 bases, and 10 bases had no gene match. The CDR3 is 18 amino acids. CDR1 is SGHTA and CDR2 is FQGNSA in the germline V gene. In nucleotides, the CDR3 is TGTGCCAGCAGCCATGGACAGGGTGGGGCTTCTGGGGCCAACGTCCTGACTTTC. This translates into CASSHGQGGASGANVLTF. Full variable domain (missing parts from reference TRBV7-2 and TRBJ2-6): GAGVSQSPSNKVTEKGKDVELRCDPISGHTALYWYRQSLGQGLEFLIYFQGNSAPDKSGLPSDRFSAERTGGSVSTLTIQRTQQEDSAVYLCASSHGQGGASGANVLTFGAGSRLTVL.

This clonotype was seen more than once but under ten times. V is TRBV2 and J is TRBJ2-1; TRBD2 agrees at 14 bases. Germline trimming cut 6 bases from V and 6 bases from J; bases unmatched to any gene: 10. The CDR3 extends over 17 amino acids. Germline V CDR1 and CDR2: SNHLY, FYNNEI. CDR3 bases: TGTGCCAGCAGCCGGACTAGCGGGAGGCTTTGGAGCAATGAGCAGTTCTTC. Amino acids: CASSRTSGRLWSNEQFF.

This chain uses TRBV14 with TRBJ1-6; D unresolved. Germline loops: CDR1 SGHDN, CDR2 FVKESK. The CDR3 sequence is 15 residues long. V lost 3 bases to trimming and J lost 6 bases, with 12 bases between them. CDR3 sequence: CASSQGSFSNSPLHF. CDR3 nucleotide sequence: TGTGCCAGCAGCCAGGGGTCCTTTTCTAATTCACCCCTCCACTTT.

This clonotype was picked up a small number of times. V gene TRBV9 combines with J gene TRBJ2-5; D is possibly TRBD1 (6 bases). The germline CDR1 and CDR2 sequences are SGDLS and YYNGEE. Trimming stripped 6 bases from V and 3 bases from J, with 12 bases between. The CDR3 loop spans 13 amino acids. The CDR3 DNA reads TGTGCCAGCAACCGGGACACCAAAGAGACCCAGTACTTC. Translating gives CASNRDTKETQYF.

This rearrangement joins TRBV20-1 to TRBJ1-1; TRBD1 matches at 7 bases. Per germline, CDR1 DFQATT and CDR2 SNEGSKA (reference sequence). The length of the CDR3 is 12 residues. V lost 4 bases and J lost 8; bases outside the gene matches: 7. Here the CDR3 reads CSAKLDRAEAFF. CDR3 sequence (DNA): TGCAGTGCTAAACTCGACAGGGCCGAAGCTTTCTTT.

This clonotype was found a few times. The genes are TRBV24-1 and TRBJ2-1; D is undetermined. Trimming left V 2 bases short and J 6 bases short, with 13 bases between. The CDR3 loop spans 15 amino acids. Germline CDR1 is KGHDR and CDR2 is SFDVKD. CDR3 region: CATSDSPSEANEQFF. DNA for the CDR3: TGTGCCACCAGTGATTCCCCTTCAGAGGCCAATGAGCAGTTCTTC.

The CDR3 here is CASGQGVLAKNIQYF. The CDR3 DNA follows: TGTGCCAGCGGCCAGGGAGTTCTAGCCAAAAACATTCAGTACTTC. The chain employs TRBV28 and TRBJ2-4; D tentatively reads TRBD1 or TRBD2 (5 bases each). Per germline, CDR1 MDHEN and CDR2 SYDVKM. The CDR3 runs 15 residues. V was shortened by 8 bases and J by 0 bases, with 14 bases between the two germline ends.